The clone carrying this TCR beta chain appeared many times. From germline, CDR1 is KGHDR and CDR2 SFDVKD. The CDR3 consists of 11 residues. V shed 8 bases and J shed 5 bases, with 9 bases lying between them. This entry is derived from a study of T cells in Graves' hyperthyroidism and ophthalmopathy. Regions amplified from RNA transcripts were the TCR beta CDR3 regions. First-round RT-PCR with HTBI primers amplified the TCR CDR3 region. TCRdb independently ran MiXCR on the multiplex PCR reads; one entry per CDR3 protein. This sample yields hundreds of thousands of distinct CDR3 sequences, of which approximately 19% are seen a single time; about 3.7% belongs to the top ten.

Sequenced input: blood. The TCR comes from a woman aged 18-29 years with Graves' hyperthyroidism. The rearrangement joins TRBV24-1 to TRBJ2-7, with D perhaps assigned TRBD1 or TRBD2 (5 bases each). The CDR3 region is CATMRDDEQYF. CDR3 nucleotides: TGTGCCACCATGAGGGACGACGAGCAGTACTTC.